This T cell receptor (beta chain) was sequenced in a study of PD-L1 blockade in urothelial cancer. Overall study: Patients began atezolizumab, 1,200 mg intravenously every 3 weeks, in the mid-2010s.

Profiled with immunoSEQ multiplex PCR; TCRdb holds only in-frame clones, not every one. This sample has more than 35,000 clones, with 85% found just once. Time point indicated: pretreatment peripheral blood. Per the germline V gene, CDR1 is MNHEY and CDR2 is SMNVEV (reference sequence). The CDR3 has 13 residues. Trimming stripped 7 bases from V and 10 bases from J, with 17 bases between. The chain links TRBV27 to TRBJ2-1; the D gene is possibly TRBD1 (5 bases). The source of this sequence is a man older than 75 with urothelial cancer. Here the sequenced sample was PBMCs, taken around atezolizumab (anti-PD-L1) treatment. In nucleotides, the CDR3 is TGTGCCAGCAAAACGGACATACTCAAAGAGCAGTTCTTC. This gives the protein CASKTDILKEQFF.